This T cell receptor (beta chain) was profiled in a study of shared T cell receptors in the human thymus. The table came from immunoSEQ multiplex PCR; TCRdb's copy has only in-frame clones and leaves some out. The sample shows some 760,000 clones, approximately 83% of them seen only once. V shed 2 bases and J shed 9 bases, with 10 bases lying between them. The CDR3 runs to 12 residues. CDR1 KGHSH and CDR2 LQKENI come from the germline V gene. The same specimen was also included in a second study, on human thymus T cells. That source reports: Donors were healthy Finnish babies undergoing corrective operations for congenital heart defects.

Sequencing input: thymocytes. The rearrangement links TRBV18 to TRBJ1-2, with D tentatively TRBD1 (6 bases). This clonotype was obtained from a girl under three years old with a congenital heart defect. Written as DNA, the CDR3 is TGTGCCAGCTCACCAGGGGGCAGGAGCTACACCTTC. Residues: CASSPGGRSYTF.